Below, one T cell receptor beta chain is given with its context. Its antigen is not known. One end of the junction varies from germline; a read error may be responsible. Germline DNA was extracted alongside blood RNA, which was obtained from unsorted whole blood. Patients were chronically HBV-infected and treatment-naive. Four milliliters of peripheral blood were collected before surgery. There are 15 residues in the CDR3. The germline CDR1 and CDR2 sequences are SGHDT and YYEEEE. A primer in the constant region served to generate TCR beta cDNA from approximately 500 ng of total RNA. It was through three nested multiplex PCR rounds of slightly modified ARM-PCR that TCR beta libraries arose. Investigators reported that the first two PCR rounds, at 10 cycles each, used TRBV1-TRBV30 forward primers with a C-beta reverse primer. TCRdb itself ran the multiplex PCR reads through MiXCR, one entry per CDR3 protein. The profile shows 300,000 to 400,000 distinct CDR3 sequences, 65% of them singletons.

The record originates from a study of tumor-infiltrating lymphocytes in primary liver carcinoma. Study-wide results and limits: Relative to blood, tumors carried a significantly larger fraction of the repertoire in their top 250 clones (p = 0.039). CD4+ and CD8+ repertoires could not be compared in these unsorted bulk samples.

Sequences were obtained from peripheral blood. The receptor comes from a man aged 40-49 years with primary liver carcinoma and hepatitis B virus infection. The genes are TRBV5-6 and TRBJ2-2; TRBD2 matches at 10 bases. The CDR3 DNA reads as TGTGCCAGCAGCCTTCTAGCGGGAGTCACCGGGGGGCTGTTTTTT. Translated: CASSLLAGVTGGLFF. The full variable domain, completed using reference TRBV5-6 and TRBJ2-2, is DAGVTQSPTHLIKTRGQQVTLRCSPKSGHDTVSWYQQALGQGPQFIFQYYEEEERQRGNFPDRFSGHQFPNYSSELNVNALLLGDSALYLCASSLLAGVTGGLFFGEGSRLTVL.